A selection of T cell receptor beta chains follows, all from one sample in a study of shared T cell receptors in the human thymus. The data were produced by immunoSEQ multiplex PCR, yet TCRdb's version contains in-frame clones alone and is incomplete. The sample holds 720,000 or so clones; 70% to 90% are singletons and the top ten take under 0.012%. The same sample was also used in a study of human thymus T cells.

Sequenced input: thymocytes. These TCRs come from a girl in the first two years of life with a congenital heart defect. Both conserved end residues are part of each CDR3. Each record gives: J gene, V gene, clone size, D gene, CDR3 DNA, CDR3 protein. D genes are given only for firm matches. Clone size is given for some rows only: seen once, a few or many times, or a class if the clone is expanded.

TRBJ1-2	TRBV10-3	NA	NA	TGTGCCATCCCTACGGGGTCCACGACCGGAAGATACACCTTC	CAIPTGSTTGRYTF
TRBJ1-2	TRBV4-3	NA	NA	TGCGCCAGCAGCCAAGATCGCGGCCGCTCAGACACCTTC	CASSQDRGRSDTF
TRBJ1-3	TRBV9	once	NA	TGTGCCAGCAGCGTAGTTGGCAGGGATGGAAACACCATATATTTT	CASSVVGRDGNTIYF
TRBJ2-3	TRBV5-1	NA	NA	TGCGCCAGCAGCATTCTAGGGGGTTGGGGCACAGATACGCAGTATTTT	CASSILGGWGTDTQYF
TRBJ2-3	TRBV2	once	TRBD2	TGTGCCAGCAGCCACTATGTCGGGGTCCTAGCGGGGGTCAAGACTATAGATACGCAGTATTTT	CASSHYVGVLAGVKTIDTQYF
TRBJ2-1	TRBV29-1	few	TRBD2	TGCAGCGTTCAGACTAGCGGGGGTTACAATGAGCAGTTCTTC	CSVQTSGGYNEQFF
TRBJ1-2	TRBV5-1	NA	NA	TGCGCCAGCAGCCCCTCGGCAGGGGAAGTACGGGGCTACACCTTC	CASSPSAGEVRGYTF
TRBJ2-1	TRBV4-3	once	NA	TGCGCCAGCAGCCAAGAAAAGACAGGACGGGTTGTCAATGAGCAGTTCTTC	CASSQEKTGRVVNEQFF
TRBJ1-3	TRBV2	NA	NA	TGTGCCAGCAGTGATGCGGGCTTCAACACCATATATTTT	CASSDAGFNTIYF
TRBJ1-1	TRBV7-6	few	TRBD1	TGTGCCAGCAGCCCCGGGACAGACGAAGCTTTCTTT	CASSPGTDEAFF
TRBJ2-3	TRBV5-6	few	NA	TGTGCCAGCAGCTCCCCCGGGGTGAGAAATAGCACAGATACGCAGTATTTT	CASSSPGVRNSTDTQYF
TRBJ1-5	TRBV6-1	NA	TRBD1	TGTGCCAGCAGTGACGCGGGACAGGGCTATAGCAATCAGCCCCAGCATTTT	CASSDAGQGYSNQPQHF
TRBJ1-6	TRBV19	NA	NA	TGTGCCAGTAGGTTCCGACAGGCTAATTCACCCCTCCACTTT	CASRFRQANSPLHF
TRBJ2-5	TRBV4-2	NA	TRBD2	TGTGCCAGCAGCCCTGGGACTAGCGGATTACAAGAGACCCAGTACTTC	CASSPGTSGLQETQYF
TRBJ1-2	TRBV27	NA	NA	TGTGCCAGCAGTTTATCGGGAGGGATACATAACTATGGCTACACCTTC	CASSLSGGIHNYGYTF
TRBJ2-1	TRBV14	NA	TRBD2	TGTGCCAGCAGCCCCGGTCCTCTAGCGGGGGGGCGGGATGAGCAGTTCTTC	CASSPGPLAGGRDEQFF
TRBJ2-1	TRBV15	NA	NA	TGTGCCACCAGCAGAGATCCGGGACATGCTGAGCAGTTCTTC	CATSRDPGHAEQFF
TRBJ2-7	TRBV6-5	NA	TRBD1	TGTGCCAGCAGTTTAGCCGGGACAGGGGGCAGCTACGAGCAGTACTTC	CASSLAGTGGSYEQYF
TRBJ2-1	TRBV12-2	NA	NA	TGTGCAAGTCGCTTATTGGCTAGCGGGGGATACAATGAGCAGTTCTTC	CASRLLASGGYNEQFF
TRBJ2-2	TRBV28	NA	NA	TGTGCCAGCAGTTTATACAGGGTTGACGGGGAGCTGTTTTTT	CASSLYRVDGELFF
TRBJ1-6	TRBV19	NA	TRBD1	TGTGCCAGTAGAAAACAGGGGCGAGGTAATTCACCCCTCCACTTT	CASRKQGRGNSPLHF
TRBJ2-1	TRBV9	NA	NA	TGTGCCAGCAGCGTAGGGGCACCCAACAATGAGCAGTTCTTC	CASSVGAPNNEQFF